A single sample gave rise to the 11 T cell receptor beta chains below, sequenced in a study of regulatory T cells in long-lasting Graves disease. As for time point: newly diagnosed GD, antithyroid drugs for less than 3 months. Extracted PBMC RNA gave rise to the TCR library. Building of the TCR beta libraries involved iRepertoire HTBI primers and Arm-PCR of CDR3 regions. TCRdb redid the calling of the multiplex PCR reads with MiXCR, one entry per CDR3 protein. This sample has 510,000 or so distinct CDR3 sequences; 9.5% to 15% occur once, and the top ten carry about 8.3%. This sample was shared with a second study, whose subject was T cells in Graves' hyperthyroidism and ophthalmopathy.

The sample here was peripheral blood mononuclear cells (PBMCs), taken at new diagnosis, from a patient treated with antithyroid drugs. The receptors come from a woman under 40 with Graves disease.

As DNA, the CDR3 is TGTGCCAGCAGCTTTACTAGCGGGAAACTTTACAATGAGCAGTTCTTC. It encodes CASSFTSGKLYNEQFF. V usage is TRBV7-9 and J usage is TRBJ2-1, with 10 positions matching TRBD2. J lost 4 bases, V lost 3 bases, and 6 bases had no gene match. There are 16 residues in the CDR3. CDR1 SEHNR and CDR2 FQNEAQ come from the germline V gene (reference sequence).

On this clonotype: At one end, the junction sequence differs from germline, possibly due to a read error. The chain employs TRBV2 and TRBJ1-5, with 7 positions matching TRBD1. Germline V gives CDR1 SNHLY, CDR2 FYNNEI. This CDR3 is 14 amino acids long. Here the CDR3 DNA reads TGTGCCAACAGTTCGGGACAGAGCAATCAGCCCCAGCATTTT. Translation gives CANSSGQSNQPQHF.

The chain couples TRBV4-3 to TRBJ2-5; either TRBD1 or TRBD2 may fit D (5 bases each). V was shortened by 3 bases and J by 7 bases, with 18 bases between the two germline ends. Germline CDR1 and CDR2: LGHNA and YSLEER. The CDR3 sequence is 15 residues long. DNA of the CDR3: TGCGCCAGCAGCCAGGGTAGGGGCCCTGCGGGGACCCAGTACTTC. Translation: CASSQGRGPAGTQYF.

This clonotype has at least ten counts. The chain is built from TRBV11-2 and TRBJ2-7; D is undetermined. This CDR3 has 15 residues. Trimming shortened V by 1 base and J by 0 bases, and 10 bases separated the two germline ends. Per germline, CDR1 SGHAT and CDR2 FQNNGV. CDR3 sequence: CASSLGDRGSYEQYF. CDR3 DNA: TGTGCCAGCAGCTTAGGTGACCGAGGCTCCTACGAGCAGTACTTC.

In this sample, this clonotype turned up many times. The chain is built from TRBV6-9 and TRBJ1-4, with no clear D. Looked up from germline, CDR1 is MNHGY and CDR2 is SVAAGI. This CDR3 is built from 15 residues. V lost 3 bases, J lost 6 bases, and 14 bases lay in between. The CDR3 loop is CASSYLRGVDEKLFF. In nucleotides, the CDR3 is TGTGCCAGCAGTTACCTTCGCGGGGTGGATGAAAAACTGTTTTTT.

This clonotype appeared once. The chain recombines TRBV20-1 with TRBJ2-1; D gene uncertain. Germline V gene sequence: CDR1 DFQATT, CDR2 SNEGSKA (reference sequence). Trimming cost V 3 bases and J 8 bases, with 8 bases left between them. The CDR3 runs 11 residues. This CDR3 is CSASWEDEQFF. CDR3 nucleotides: TGCAGTGCTAGTTGGGAAGATGAGCAGTTCTTC.

This clonotype was recorded at least ten times. This rearrangement joins TRBV28 to TRBJ1-1; D is ambiguous. Between the trimmed V and J ends, which lost 7 bases and 10 bases, there was a span of 16 bases. Germline V lookup: CDR1 MDHEN, CDR2 SYDVKM. The CDR3 is made up of 12 amino acids. In nucleotides, the CDR3 is TGTGCCAGCAAAAGTTTGTCTGTTGGAGCTTTCTTT. Translation gives CASKSLSVGAFF.

This chain uses TRBV7-8 with TRBJ2-3; 7 bases align to TRBD1. The V and J ends lost 5 bases and 5 bases, in that order; junction bases with no gene match: 19. The V gene's germline CDR1 is SGHVS and CDR2 FQNEAQ. CDR3 length: 18 amino acids. The CDR3: CASSRYSFRQGKRDTQYF. In DNA, the CDR3 is TGTGCCAGCAGCCGTTATAGTTTCCGACAGGGAAAGAGAGATACGCAGTATTTT.

This clonotype was seen repeatedly, ten times or more. The gene calls are TRBV6-2 or TRBV6-3 and TRBJ1-1; maybe TRBD1 (6 bases). CDR3 length: 15 amino acids. Trimming cost V 4 bases and J 1 base, with 13 bases left between them. Germline-derived CDR1 and CDR2 are MNHEY and SVGEGT. The CDR3 sequence is CASSSPGTSNTEAFF. The CDR3, as DNA: TGTGCCAGCAGTTCGCCCGGGACATCGAACACTGAAGCTTTCTTT.

The V gene is TRBV6-1, the J gene TRBJ2-7; D might be TRBD2 (6 bases). Per the germline V gene, CDR1 is MNHNS and CDR2 is SASEGT. CDR3 length: 15 amino acids. V was shortened by 6 bases and J by 0 bases, with 15 bases between the two germline ends. The CDR3 sequence is CASSLGGAFSYEQYF. DNA of the CDR3: TGTGCCAGCAGCTTAGGAGGGGCCTTCTCCTACGAGCAGTACTTC.

This clonotype turned up a few times. This chain connects TRBV30 to TRBJ1-3; D uncertain. Germline CDR1 GTSNPN, CDR2 SVGIG (reference sequence). This CDR3 is built from 14 residues. The V end was cut by 4 bases, the J end by 2 bases, with 12 bases between. CDR3 nucleotides: TGTGCCTGGAAGTTCAGGAGGACTGGAAACACCATATATTTT. It yields the protein CAWKFRRTGNTIYF.